This section outlines one TCR beta chain sequence together with its context. Exposure to brentuximab vedotin varied, and each patient had relapsed following autologous stem cell transplantation. The CDR3 consists of 13 residues. Trimming shortened V by 0 bases and J by 5 bases, and 5 bases separated the two germline ends. CDR1 and CDR2 (germline): SGHAT, FQNNGV. These data come from a study of PD-1 blockade in classical Hodgkin lymphoma. This table comes from immunoSEQ multiplex PCR, and its TCRdb copy is limited to in-frame clones, with some not included. The data show about 6,500 clones, roughly 80% seen once.

The chain employs TRBV11-2 and TRBJ1-5, with unresolved D. The source material was peripheral blood mononuclear cells (PBMCs), sampled at baseline. This clonotype was obtained from a human donor with classical Hodgkin lymphoma. The CDR3 loop is CASSLERYQPQHF. CDR3 in DNA: TGTGCCAGCAGCTTAGAGAGGTATCAGCCCCAGCATTTT.